This TCR beta chain was documented in a study of CD8 T cells in ankylosing spondylitis. TCRdb redid the calling of the 5' RACE reads with MiXCR, one entry per CDR3 protein. This table holds about 120,000 distinct CDR3 sequences, roughly 15% found once. There are 14 residues in the CDR3. With 2 bases removed from V and 0 bases from J, the gap between germline ends came to 7 bases. Germline V lookup: CDR1 SEHNR, CDR2 FQNEAQ (reference sequence). This rearrangement joins TRBV7-9 to TRBJ2-5; TRBD2 might be the D (5 bases). The specimen sequenced was blood, either unsorted or a sorted T cell fraction (not recorded which). The sequence was collected from a female donor with ankylosing spondylitis or in good health (not recorded which). Written as DNA, the CDR3 is TGTGCCAGCAGCTTAAGGGAGAACCAAGAGACCCAGTACTTC. Translated, it gives CASSLRENQETQYF.